This passage covers 32 T cell receptor beta chains from one sample sequenced in a study of tumor and adjacent non-tumor tissue in lung cancer. RNA was extracted from bulk tissue without any cell sorting. The normal lung tissue was taken more than 3 cm from the tumor edge. The library came from three nested PCR rounds adapted from ARM-PCR protocols. TCRdb used MiXCR to reprocess the multiplex PCR reads, holding one entry per CDR3 protein. The table has about 90,000 distinct CDR3 sequences, around 80% seen once. Sequences were obtained from distant non-tumor lung tissue. Every receptor here comes from a woman in her 50s with non-small cell lung cancer.

The sample holds one count of this clonotype. The rearrangement joins TRBV6-1 to TRBJ2-3; D tentatively reads TRBD1 or TRBD2 (6 bases each). There are 15 residues in the CDR3. CDR1 and CDR2 from the germline V gene are MNHNS and SASEGT. V was trimmed by 6 bases and J by 5 bases, leaving 18 bases between them. In DNA, the CDR3 is TGTGCCAGCAGGGCAGGACGAGGGGGGCTAGATACGCAGTATTTT. Translated, it gives CASRAGRGGLDTQYF.

The V and J genes are TRBV10-2 and TRBJ2-5; D is possibly TRBD2 (6 bases). Germline CDR1 reads WSHSY; CDR2 reads SAAADI. Trimming shortened V by 2 bases and J by 8 bases, and 12 bases separated the two germline ends. CDR3 length: 13 amino acids. Here the CDR3 reads CASSEREHVTQYF. For the CDR3, the DNA is TGCGCCAGCAGTGAGCGGGAGCACGTTACCCAGTACTTC.

The V call is TRBV6-5, the J call TRBJ1-2; D is possibly TRBD1 (5 bases). Trimming took 10 bases from V and 1 from J, leaving 22 bases between them. Germline V gene sequence: CDR1 MNHEY, CDR2 SVGAGI. This CDR3 has 16 residues. CDR3 nucleotides: TGTGCCACCCTCTTTTCGGGGGGAGGAGATAACTATGGCTACACCTTC. It translates to CATLFSGGGDNYGYTF.

Remarks on this clonotype: A much larger clone lies a single base off, so this may be a read error. Here the CDR3 omits its conserved ending phenylalanine or tryptophan, so a read error is the likely source. V gene TRBV2 combines with J gene TRBJ2-7, with a weak D call TRBD1 (6 bases). Trimming took 8 bases from V and 1 from J, leaving 9 bases between them. CDR3 size: 12 residues. The germline CDR1 and CDR2 sequences are SNHLY and FYNNEI. In nucleotides, the CDR3 is TGTGCCAGCGGAGGACAGTCCTACGAGCAGTACTTA. It specifies CASGGQSYEQYL.

A single count supports this clonotype. Germline and junction disagree at one end, which may indicate a read error. CDR3 in amino acids: CVSRGTSLFGANVLTF. CDR3 bases: TGTGTCAGCAGGGGGACCAGTTTGTTCGGGGCCAACGTCCTGACTTTC. The chain has TRBV6-1 and TRBJ2-6; 7 nucleotides agree with TRBD1. This CDR3 has 16 residues. Germline V gives CDR1 MNHNS, CDR2 SASEGT.

This clonotype came up once. One end of the junction fails to match germline, which may point to a read error. This chain uses TRBV11-2 with TRBJ2-7; D is undetermined. Germline-derived CDR1 and CDR2 are SGHAT and FQNNGV. CDR3 length: 14 residues. Here the CDR3 DNA reads TGTGCAAGCAGCTTAGTTAGGGTCAGCTATGAGCAGAACTTC. Amino acid sequence: CASSLVRVSYEQNF.

A word on this clonotype: Likely a read error: the CDR3 ends without its conserved phenylalanine or tryptophan. The DNA is left out, because the CDR3 cannot be placed on it with certainty; the CDR3 is given as TCRdb lists it. This chain joins TRBV12-3 or TRBV12-4 and TRBJ2-1; the table's TRBD1 call for D was not verified on the DNA. Termini included, the CDR3 measures 15 amino acids. CDR3 region: CARSSPGRGSNEQFL.

Concerning this clonotype: As the CDR3 is not closed by the conserved phenylalanine or tryptophan, this likely results from a read error. The gene calls are TRBV5-4 and TRBJ2-7, with D perhaps TRBD2 (5 bases). Germline CDR1 and CDR2: SGHNT and YYREEE (reference sequence). The CDR3 runs to 17 residues. CDR3 coding DNA: TGTACCAGCAGCTTTTCCCCCCTTGTAGCGCCGTACTACGAGCAGTACTAC. Its protein is CTSSFSPLVAPYYEQYY.

As regards this clonotype: At one end the junction does not follow the germline gene, possibly because of a read error. The chain recombines TRBV29-1 with TRBJ1-2, with 11 positions matching TRBD1. Looked up from germline, CDR1 is SQVTM and CDR2 is ANQGSEA. The CDR3 covers 12 residues. DNA for the CDR3: TGCGGCGTTTGGGGACAGGGGGGCGGCTACACTTTC. The encoded protein is CGVWGQGGGYTF.

A remark on this clonotype: The junction departs from germline at one end; a sequencing error may be responsible. The genes are TRBV10-1 and TRBJ2-1; the D is unclear. CDR1 WNHNN and CDR2 SYGVQD come from the germline V gene (reference sequence). The CDR3 extends over 13 amino acids. CDR3 sequence (DNA): TGCACCAGCAGCGATCCTGCCAACAATGAGCAGTTCTTC. It is translated as CTSSDPANNEQFF.

The chain employs TRBV25-1 and TRBJ2-5; D is uncertain. Germline V gene sequence: CDR1 MGHDK, CDR2 SYGVNS. The CDR3 extends over 15 amino acids. The germline V and J ends were trimmed by 5 bases and 5 bases, with 18 bases remaining between them. CDR3 nucleotides: TGTGCCAGCAGTCGGTCCGTAGGGAAAGACGAGACCCAGTACTTC. Encoded protein: CASSRSVGKDETQYF.

Note on this clonotype: A single base separates this from a much larger clone, so it may be a read error. The rearrangement links TRBV20-1 to TRBJ1-1; D not resolved. The CDR3 is 14 amino acids. The germline CDR1 and CDR2 sequences are DFQATT and SNEGSKA (reference sequence). The CDR3 bases are TGCAGTGCTAGAAGGGAAGAGATGAACATTGAAGCTTTCTTT. Its translation is CSARREEMNIEAFF.

About this clonotype: One junction end disagrees with the germline gene, perhaps due to a read error. The chain links TRBV4-2 to TRBJ2-2; 8 bases fit TRBD2. From germline, CDR1 is LGHNA and CDR2 YNFKEQ. The CDR3 has 16 residues. The DNA for the CDR3 is TGTGCCAGTAGCTTCGCCGGGACTAGAAACACCGGGGAGCTGATTTTT. It specifies CASSFAGTRNTGELIF.

The genes are TRBV11-3 and TRBJ2-1; TRBD2 agrees at 7 bases. Losses at the gene ends were 5 bases for V and 4 bases for J; bases not matched to a gene: 11. The CDR3 runs to 16 residues. Germline assignment: CDR1 SGHNT and CDR2 YENEEA. The CDR3 is CASSGTIVSMYNEQFF. CDR3 DNA: TGTGCCAGCAGCGGGACTATCGTGAGTATGTACAATGAGCAGTTCTTC.

Worth noting for this clonotype: A read error may explain this, as a much larger clone is one base away. J is TRBJ2-1 and V is TRBV29-1, with D maybe TRBD2 (6 bases). CDR1 is SQVTM, CDR2 ANQGSEA, per germline. CDR3 size: 15 residues. CDR3 sequence: CSVTREEVSYDEQFF. In DNA form, the CDR3 reads TGCAGCGTTACCAGGGAGGAGGTCTCCTACGATGAGCAGTTCTTC.

With respect to this clonotype: The junction shows a germline mismatch at one end, possibly a read error. The chain recombines TRBV6-6 with TRBJ2-7; D is unclear. This CDR3 has 13 amino acids. CDR1 is MNHNY, CDR2 SVGAGI, per germline (reference sequence). The CDR3 DNA reads as TGTGCCAGTAGTTCCGGACCCCACTACGAGCAGCACTTC. This translates into CASSSGPHYEQHF.

This chain joins TRBV14 and TRBJ2-2; possibly TRBD2 for D (5 bases). Germline CDR1 and CDR2: SGHDN and FVKESK. Trimming cost V 1 base and J 4 bases, with 16 bases left between them. The CDR3 runs to 17 residues. CDR3 protein: CASSQGCRDSFTGELFF. CDR3 coding DNA: TGTGCCAGCAGCCAAGGTTGTCGGGATAGCTTCACCGGGGAGCTGTTTTTT.

With regard to this clonotype: This may stem from a read error, because a much larger clone lies one nucleotide away. The J gene is TRBJ1-5, the V gene TRBV7-8; the D gene is possibly TRBD1 (5 bases). The CDR3 is 17 amino acids. The germline V and J ends were trimmed by 1 base and 4 bases, with 17 bases remaining between them. CDR1 is SGHVS and CDR2 is FQNEAQ in the germline V gene. For the CDR3, the DNA is TGTGCCAGCAGCTTAGGGACCGGGACCGGACAAAATCAGCCCCAGCATTTT. Translating gives CASSLGTGTGQNQPQHF.

Turning to this clonotype: It may be a read error: a sequence one base away is much more abundant. The V gene is TRBV5-1, the J gene TRBJ2-5; 10 nucleotides align to TRBD2. Germline V gives CDR1 SGHRS, CDR2 YFSETQ. The CDR3 consists of 18 residues. CDR3 nucleotides: TGCGCCAGCAGCTTGGCCCCAGGAGCGGGAGGGGTACAAGAGACCCAGAACTTC. Its translation: CASSLAPGAGGVQETQNF.

Concerning this clonotype itself: Germline is not matched at one junction end, which may reflect a read error. V is TRBV5-1 and J is TRBJ2-5; 9 bases line up with TRBD2. The CDR3 is 14 residues long. CDR1 and CDR2 from the germline V gene are SGHRS and YFSETQ. The CDR3 region has the DNA TGCGCCAGCAACTTTGGGACTAGCCAAGGGACCCAGTACTTC. Translation gives CASNFGTSQGTQYF.

In DNA, the CDR3 is TGCGTCAGAAGCCCCGGGACAGGGAATTCACCCCTCCACTTT. Translating gives CVRSPGTGNSPLHF. The chain employs TRBV4-1 and TRBJ1-6, with 9 bases lining up with TRBD1. The CDR3 is 14 residues long. Germline loops: CDR1 MGHRA, CDR2 YSYEKL.

Concerning this clonotype itself: The germline gene is not matched at one end of the junction; a read error may be the cause. The chain couples TRBV12-3 or TRBV12-4 to TRBJ2-7; D is uncertain. There are 15 residues in the CDR3. CDR3 sequence: CASSSARLELYKQYF. The CDR3 DNA is TGTGCCAGCAGTTCAGCAAGGTTGGAGCTCTACAAGCAGTACTTC.

With respect to this clonotype: Relative to the germline gene, one junction end is altered; a read error may explain this. This chain uses TRBV4-2 with TRBJ1-2, with a tentative D call TRBD1 (6 bases). The CDR3 has 16 residues. Germline-derived CDR1 and CDR2 are LGHNA and YNFKEQ. This chain's CDR3 is CASSPESTGRTVGYTF. The CDR3 DNA is TGTGCCAGCAGCCCAGAAAGCACAGGGCGGACGGTTGGCTATACCTTC.

As for this clonotype: One end of the junction varies from germline; a read error may be responsible. J is TRBJ2-1 and V is TRBV30; D ambiguous. CDR3 size: 13 residues. CDR1 and CDR2 from the germline V gene are GTSNPN and SVGIG (reference sequence). The CDR3 nucleotides read TGTGCCTGGAGTGTAGAGCTAGATAATGAGCAATTCTTC. Residues: CAWSVELDNEQFF.

Concerning this clonotype: The junction departs from the called germline gene at one end, perhaps through a read error. This sequence joins TRBV12-3 or TRBV12-4 and TRBJ2-6; possibly TRBD2 for D (5 bases). The CDR3 totals 16 residues. The CDR3 DNA reads as TGTGCCAGCAATGCGGGCAGTAGCTCTGAGGCCAACATCCTGACTTTC. Its translation is CASNAGSSSEANILTF.

This clonotype came up many times. V gene TRBV24-1 combines with J gene TRBJ2-7; 9 nucleotides agree with TRBD2. Germline-derived CDR1 and CDR2 are KGHDR and SFDVKD. This CDR3 contains 16 residues. After removal of 5 bases from V and 1 base from J, the junction contained 8 bases not matched to a gene. This CDR3 reads CATSVAGGVYSYEQYF. The CDR3 nucleotides are TGTGCCACCAGTGTCGCGGGAGGGGTGTATTCCTACGAGCAGTACTTC.

The V call is TRBV20-1, the J call TRBJ2-7, with TRBD2 identical over 11 bases. The CDR3 runs to 16 residues. The germline gives CDR1 DFQATT, CDR2 SNEGSKA (reference sequence). CDR3 coding DNA: TGCGGAGCTAGCCCCCAGGAAATAGCGGGGGGGTACGAGCAGTACTTC. This translates into CGASPQEIAGGYEQYF.

The chain combines TRBV11-2 with TRBJ2-1; the D gene is possibly TRBD2 (5 bases). The CDR3 extends over 15 amino acids. The V gene's germline CDR1 is SGHAT and CDR2 FQNNGV. V was cut by 9 bases and J by 8 bases, with 23 bases left in between. The CDR3 nucleotides are TGTGCCAGTATCTTAGAATCTAGCTGGAATCATGAGCAGTTCTTC. Its protein product is CASILESSWNHEQFF. Drawing the rest from reference TRBV11-2 and TRBJ2-1, the complete variable domain is EAGVAQSPRYKIIEKRQSVAFWCNPISGHATLYWYQQILGQGPKLLIQFQNNGVVDDSQLPKDRFSAERLKGVDSTLKIQPAKLEDSAVYLCASILESSWNHEQFFGPGTRLTVL.

A note on this clonotype: Because the CDR3 is missing its conserved closing phenylalanine or tryptophan, this is likely a read error. The CDR3 spells CASSQRTSGYEQYL. Here the CDR3 DNA reads TGTGCTAGCAGCCAAAGGACTAGCGGCTACGAGCAGTACTTA. The gene calls are TRBV14 and TRBJ2-7; 10 bases are a match to TRBD2. In germline, CDR1 is SGHDN, CDR2 FVKESK. The CDR3 is made up of 14 amino acids.

On this clonotype: The junction departs from germline at one end; a sequencing error may be responsible. V gene TRBV10-1 combines with J gene TRBJ2-1; no definite D call. Germline lookup yields CDR1 WNHNN and CDR2 SYGVQD (reference sequence). The CDR3 extends over 15 amino acids. DNA for the CDR3: TGCGCCAGCAGTGAGTCGGTCGAGTGGTACAGTGAGCAGTTCTTC. Translated: CASSESVEWYSEQFF.

This clonotype is large in the sample. The chain has TRBV7-9 and TRBJ2-7; D is unclear. The V end lost 4 bases, the J end lost 1 base, and 5 bases lay between the germline ends. Germline lookup yields CDR1 SEHNR and CDR2 FQNEAQ (reference sequence). The CDR3 extends over 12 amino acids. CDR3 nucleotide sequence: TGTGCCAGCAGCTCCGCATCCTACGAGCAGTACTTC. Translation: CASSSASYEQYF. The full variable domain, with the rest looked up from reference TRBV7-9 and TRBJ2-7, is DTGVSQNPRHKITKRGQNVTFRCDPISEHNRLYWYRQTLGQGPEFLTYFQNEAQLEKSRLLSDRFSAERPKGSFSTLEIQRTEQGDSAMYLCASSSASYEQYFGPGTRLTVT.

Details on this clonotype: The junction shows a germline mismatch at one end, possibly a read error. The V and J genes are TRBV4-2 and TRBJ2-2; 7 bases align to TRBD2. The germline CDR1 and CDR2 sequences are LGHNA and YNFKEQ. This CDR3 is built from 15 residues. The CDR3 sequence is CANAPGLPNTGELFF. The CDR3 DNA is TGCGCCAACGCTCCGGGACTACCGAACACTGGGGAGCTGTTTTTT.